This T cell receptor (beta chain) comes out of a study of regulatory T cells in long-lasting Graves disease. Study-wide results and caveats: Public clonotype sharing was higher in persistent than newly diagnosed patients.

This clonotype was seen repeatedly, ten times or more. The antigen remains unidentified. This could be a read error, since a much larger clone is one nucleotide away. Library construction for TCR beta used iRepertoire HTBI primers and Arm-PCR of CDR3 regions. From the multiplex PCR reads, TCRdb called clonotypes with MiXCR, one entry per CDR3 protein. The top ten clones hold 25% to 30% of a sample with around 400,000 distinct CDR3 sequences, less than 30% of them seen once. V dropped 6 bases and J dropped 4 bases, with 10 bases sitting between them. The CDR3 extends over 13 amino acids. Germline V CDR1 and CDR2: MDHEN, SYDVKM. As to time point: persistent/refractory GD, antithyroid drugs over 5 years with positive TRAb. Preparation of the TCR library used RNA extracted from PBMCs.

The sequencing used peripheral blood mononuclear cells (PBMCs), collected when the disease was refractory, from a patient treated with antithyroid drugs. The rearrangement joins TRBV28 to TRBJ1-5; D gene unclear. The TCR originated in a middle-aged woman with Graves disease. CDR3 in amino acids: CASRPSVNQPQHF. CDR3 DNA: TGTGCCAGCAGACCGTCTGTAAATCAGCCCCAGCATTTT.